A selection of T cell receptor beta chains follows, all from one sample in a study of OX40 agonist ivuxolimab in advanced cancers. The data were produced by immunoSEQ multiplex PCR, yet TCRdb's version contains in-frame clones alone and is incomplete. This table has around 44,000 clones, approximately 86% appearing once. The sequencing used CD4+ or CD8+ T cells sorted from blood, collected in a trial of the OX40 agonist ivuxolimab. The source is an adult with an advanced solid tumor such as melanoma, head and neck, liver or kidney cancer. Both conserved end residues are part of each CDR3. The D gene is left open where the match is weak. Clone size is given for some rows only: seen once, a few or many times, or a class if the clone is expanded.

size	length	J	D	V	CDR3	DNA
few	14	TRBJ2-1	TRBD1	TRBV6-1	CASSGPTGSNEQFF	TGTGCCAGCAGTGGACCGACAGGGAGTAATGAGCAGTTCTTC
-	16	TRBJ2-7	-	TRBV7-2	CASSLRGSGRSYEQYF	TGTGCCAGCAGCCTTCGGGGGAGCGGGCGGTCCTACGAGCAGTACTTC
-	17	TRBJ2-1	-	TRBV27	CASGPLRAPAFNNEQFF	TGTGCCAGCGGCCCCCTTAGGGCCCCAGCTTTCAACAATGAGCAGTTCTTC
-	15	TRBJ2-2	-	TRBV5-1	CASSLETMYPGELFF	TGCGCCAGCAGCTTGGAGACAATGTACCCCGGGGAGCTGTTTTTT
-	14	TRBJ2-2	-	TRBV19	CASSIKTDTGELFF	TGTGCCAGTAGTATAAAGACCGACACCGGGGAGCTGTTTTTT
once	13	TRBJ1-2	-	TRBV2	CASTVGADYGYTF	TGTGCCAGCACGGTGGGGGCGGACTATGGCTACACCTTC
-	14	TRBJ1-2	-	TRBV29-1	CSALPTGTPSVYTF	TGCAGCGCTTTGCCGACCGGGACACCTTCTGTCTACACCTTC
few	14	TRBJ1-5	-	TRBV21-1	CASSKERGNQPQHF	TGTGCCAGCAGCAAAGAAAGGGGCAATCAGCCCCAGCATTTT
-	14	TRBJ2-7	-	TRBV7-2	CASSWGPNSYEQYF	TGTGCCAGCAGCTGGGGACCCAACTCCTACGAGCAGTACTTC
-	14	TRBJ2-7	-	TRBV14	CASSQAGRSYEQYF	TGTGCCAGCAGCCAAGCGGGACGCTCCTACGAGCAGTACTTC
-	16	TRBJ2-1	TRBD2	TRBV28	CASRGQRGSSYNEQFF	TGTGCCAGCAGAGGCCAGCGGGGGAGCTCCTACAATGAGCAGTTCTTC
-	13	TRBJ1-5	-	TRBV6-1	CASKDVPNQPQHF	TGTGCCAGCAAAGACGTACCCAATCAGCCCCAGCATTTT
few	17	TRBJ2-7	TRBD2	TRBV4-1	CASSQDPTGGGSYEQYF	TGCGCCAGCAGCCAAGACCCGACGGGGGGAGGGTCCTACGAGCAGTACTTC
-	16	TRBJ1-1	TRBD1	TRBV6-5	CASSSDRDKENTEAFF	TGTGCCAGCAGTTCTGACAGGGATAAGGAGAACACTGAAGCTTTCTTT
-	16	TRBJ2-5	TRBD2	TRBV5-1	CASSYPGLAGQETQYF	TGCGCCAGCAGCTATCCGGGACTAGCGGGACAAGAGACCCAGTACTTC
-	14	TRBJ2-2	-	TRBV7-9	CASSKLKEAGELFF	TGTGCCAGCAGTAAGTTAAAGGAAGCCGGGGAGCTGTTTTTT